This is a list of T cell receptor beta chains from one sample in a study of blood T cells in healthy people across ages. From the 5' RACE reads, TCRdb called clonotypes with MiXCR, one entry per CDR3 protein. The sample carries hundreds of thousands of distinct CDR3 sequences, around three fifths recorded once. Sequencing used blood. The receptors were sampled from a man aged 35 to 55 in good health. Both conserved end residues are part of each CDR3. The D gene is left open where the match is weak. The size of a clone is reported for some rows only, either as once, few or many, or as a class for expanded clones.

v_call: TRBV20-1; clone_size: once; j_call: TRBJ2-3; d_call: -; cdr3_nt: TGCAGTGCTGTTGGACAGTCGAGCACAGATACGCAGTATTTT; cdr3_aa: CSAVGQSSTDTQYF
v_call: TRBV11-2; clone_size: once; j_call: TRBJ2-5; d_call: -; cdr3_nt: TGTGCCAGCAGCCCCCAGAATCAGCGACAAGAGACCCAGTACTTC; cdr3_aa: CASSPQNQRQETQYF
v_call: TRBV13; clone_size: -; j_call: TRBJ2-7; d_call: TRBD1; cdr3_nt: TGTGCCAGCAGCAACCGGGACAGGGGCTTCGAGCAGTACTTC; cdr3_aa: CASSNRDRGFEQYF
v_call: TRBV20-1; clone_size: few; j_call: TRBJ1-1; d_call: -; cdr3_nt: TGCAGTGCTAGTGGGTCGAACACTGAAGCTTTCTTT; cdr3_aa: CSASGSNTEAFF
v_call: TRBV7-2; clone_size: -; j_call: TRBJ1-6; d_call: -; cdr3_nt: TGTGCCAGCAGCTTAGATTCAGCCTCCTATAATTCACCCCTCCACTTT; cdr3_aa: CASSLDSASYNSPLHF
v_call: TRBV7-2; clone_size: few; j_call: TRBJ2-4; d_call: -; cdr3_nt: TGTGCCAGCAGCTTAACACCTCGAATGACCAAAAACATTCAGTACTTC; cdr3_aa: CASSLTPRMTKNIQYF
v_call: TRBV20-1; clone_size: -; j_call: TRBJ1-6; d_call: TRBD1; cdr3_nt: TGCAGTGCTAGCGAAGGACAGGGGAATAATTCACCCCTCCACTTT; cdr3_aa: CSASEGQGNNSPLHF
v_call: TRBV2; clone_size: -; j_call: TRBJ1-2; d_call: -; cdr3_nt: TGTGCCAGCAGGTTCGCCACCTATGGCTACACCTTC; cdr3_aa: CASRFATYGYTF
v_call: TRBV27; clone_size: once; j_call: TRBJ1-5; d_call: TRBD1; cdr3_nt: TGTGCCAGCAGTTTATTTGCGGGACAGGGGGCTACGGGCAATCAGCCCCAGCATTTT; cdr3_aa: CASSLFAGQGATGNQPQHF
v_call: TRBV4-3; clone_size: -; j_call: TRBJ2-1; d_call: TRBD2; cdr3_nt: TGCGCCAGCAGCCAACGGACTAGCAACCATGAGCAGTTCTTC; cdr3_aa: CASSQRTSNHEQFF
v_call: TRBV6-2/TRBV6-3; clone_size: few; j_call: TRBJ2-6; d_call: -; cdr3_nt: TGTGCCAGCAGTTACGCTAGTACAGCCCCCTCTGGGGCCAACGTCCTGACTTTC; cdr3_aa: CASSYASTAPSGANVLTF
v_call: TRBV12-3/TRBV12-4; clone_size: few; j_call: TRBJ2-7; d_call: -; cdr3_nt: TGTGCCAGCAGTTTTGACGGCCAACAGCAGTACTTC; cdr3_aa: CASSFDGQQQYF
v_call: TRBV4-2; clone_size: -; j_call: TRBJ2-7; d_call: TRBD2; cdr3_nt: TGTGCCAGCAGCCAAGAAGCGGGAGGGCGCTCCTACGAGCAGTACTTC; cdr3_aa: CASSQEAGGRSYEQYF
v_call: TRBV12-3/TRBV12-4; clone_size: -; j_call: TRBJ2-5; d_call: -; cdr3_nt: TGTGCCAGCAGTCCGAGGGCCGCGGAGGGAGAGACCCAGTACTTC; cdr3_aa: CASSPRAAEGETQYF
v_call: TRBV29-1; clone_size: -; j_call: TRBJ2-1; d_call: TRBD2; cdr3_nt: TGCAGCGTCGAAGGGCTAGCGGGGGTCAGCTCCTACAATGAGCAGTTCTTC; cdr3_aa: CSVEGLAGVSSYNEQFF
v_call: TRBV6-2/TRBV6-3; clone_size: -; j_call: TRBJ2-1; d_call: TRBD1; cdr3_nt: TGTGCCAGCAGTTTCTCATCAACAGGGGGGGAGCAGTTCTTC; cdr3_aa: CASSFSSTGGEQFF
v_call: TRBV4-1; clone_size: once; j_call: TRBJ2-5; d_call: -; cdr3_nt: TGCGCCAGCAGCCGGTGGGACGGAGAGACCCAGTACTTC; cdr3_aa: CASSRWDGETQYF
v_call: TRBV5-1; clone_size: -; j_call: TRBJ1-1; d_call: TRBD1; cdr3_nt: TGCGCCAGCAGCCCGCGGTTAACAGGGGGGAACACTGAAGCTTTCTTT; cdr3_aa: CASSPRLTGGNTEAFF
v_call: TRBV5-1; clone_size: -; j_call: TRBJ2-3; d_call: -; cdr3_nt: TGCGCCAGCAGACTGACGGGAACTAGCACAGATACGCAGTATTTT; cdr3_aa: CASRLTGTSTDTQYF
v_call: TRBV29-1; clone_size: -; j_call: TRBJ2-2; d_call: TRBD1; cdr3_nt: TGCAGCGCTTCGATCCGACAGGGGGCCCAGAACACCGGGGAGCTGTTTTTT; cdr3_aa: CSASIRQGAQNTGELFF
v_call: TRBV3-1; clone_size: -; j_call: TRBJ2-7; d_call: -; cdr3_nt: TGTGCCAGCATCCGGGACAATGCCTACGAGCAGTACTTC; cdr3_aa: CASIRDNAYEQYF
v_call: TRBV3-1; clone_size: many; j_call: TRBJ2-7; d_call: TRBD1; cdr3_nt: TGTGCCAGCAGCCAAGGGACAGGGGCTCGGAACGAGCAGTACTTC; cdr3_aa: CASSQGTGARNEQYF
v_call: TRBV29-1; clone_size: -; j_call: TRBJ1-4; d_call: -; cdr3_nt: TGCAGCGTCAAGGGGCTAAATGAAAAACTGTTTTTT; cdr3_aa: CSVKGLNEKLFF
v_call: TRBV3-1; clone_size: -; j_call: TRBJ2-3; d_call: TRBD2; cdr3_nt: TGTGCCAGCAGCCAAGGACTAGCCACAGATACGCAGTATTTT; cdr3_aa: CASSQGLATDTQYF
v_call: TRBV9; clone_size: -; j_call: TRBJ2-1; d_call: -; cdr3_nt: TGTGCCAGCAGCGTAGTTTGGCAAAGCTCCTACAATGAGCAGTTCTTC; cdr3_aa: CASSVVWQSSYNEQFF
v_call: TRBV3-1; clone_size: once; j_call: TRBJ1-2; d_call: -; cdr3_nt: TGTGCCAGCAGCCAAACGCAAGGCTACACCTTC; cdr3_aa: CASSQTQGYTF